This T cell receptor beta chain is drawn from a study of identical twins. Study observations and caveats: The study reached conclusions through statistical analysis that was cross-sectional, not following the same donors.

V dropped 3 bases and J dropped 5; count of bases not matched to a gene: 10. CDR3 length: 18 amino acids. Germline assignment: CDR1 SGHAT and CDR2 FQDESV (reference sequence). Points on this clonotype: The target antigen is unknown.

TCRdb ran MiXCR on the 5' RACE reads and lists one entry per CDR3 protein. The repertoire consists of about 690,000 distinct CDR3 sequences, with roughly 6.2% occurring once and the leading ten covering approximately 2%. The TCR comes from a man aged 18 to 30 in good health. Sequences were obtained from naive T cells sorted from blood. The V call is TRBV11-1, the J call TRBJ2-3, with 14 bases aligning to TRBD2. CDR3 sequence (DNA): TGTGCCAGCAGCTTGATGGAGGGACTAGCGGGAGAGGGAGATACGCAGTATTTT. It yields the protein CASSLMEGLAGEGDTQYF.